A single T cell receptor (beta chain) is shown here with its context. Its specificity is not known. The CDR3 spans 18 residues. V lost 0 bases and J lost 0; bases outside the gene matches: 8. Germline assignment: CDR1 SGDLS and CDR2 YYNGEE. This sample stems from a study of shared clonotypes between healthy human individuals. Study at large: With ages of 18 to 49, the donors were a couple of women and a few men. Study-wide results and caveats: Against clonotypes common to all four donors, non-shared ones had lower generation probabilities.

The run depth of the assay was deep. Sequencing was performed with immunoSEQ multiplex PCR; in TCRdb, only in-frame clones are kept and a portion is missing. The sample has 2 million to 2.5 million clones; around 90% are singletons. The rearrangement joins TRBV9 to TRBJ2-2, with TRBD2 identical over 7 bases. Sequencing was performed on naive CD4+ T cells from PBMCs. Subset: CD45RA+ positively selected. The TCR was taken from a man younger than 35 in good health. Some clones in this sample may be carry-over from other donors' samples. The CDR3: CASSVEGGSASNTGELFF. The CDR3 coding sequence is TGTGCCAGCAGCGTAGAAGGCGGGAGTGCGTCGAACACCGGGGAGCTGTTTTTT.